The subject of this entry is one TCR beta chain. Assay used: immunoSEQ multiplex PCR; TCRdb lists only in-frame clones, some missing. The table records some 170,000 clones, approximately 80% of them present only once. The data belong to a study of blood T cell repertoires in COVID-19. The V and J ends lost 6 bases and 5 bases respectively, with 14 bases between them. CDR1 is SGHTA and CDR2 is FQGNSA in the germline V gene. There are 14 residues in the CDR3. The sequencing input was peripheral blood. J is TRBJ1-5 and V is TRBV7-2; possible D gene TRBD1, 6 bases. This TCR was recovered from a man in his sixties with acute or convalescent COVID-19. The CDR3 protein is CASSFGQTYQPQHF. CDR3 nucleotides: TGTGCCAGCAGTTTCGGACAGACCTATCAGCCCCAGCATTTT.